These 6 T cell receptor beta chains were sequenced from one sample in a study of CXCR3-negative and CXCR3-positive naive CD8 T cells. Libraries of TRB cDNA were made by 5' RACE and carried UMIs. TCRdb processed the 5' RACE reads again and assigns one entry to each CDR3 protein, with no DNA. This sample's clone table lists under 50,000 distinct CDR3 sequences. Material for sequencing was naive CXCR3- CD8+ T cells from blood. The subset here: CD45RO-CCR7+CD27+CD95- naive CD8+ T cells lacking CXCR3 (TNR3-). These TCRs come from a human donor in good health. Some clones in this sample may be carry-over from other donors' samples.

V usage is TRBV4-3 and J usage is TRBJ2-7; TCRdb picks TRBD1, but there is no DNA to check that call. Germline CDR1 reads LGHNA; CDR2 reads YSLEER. The CDR3 totals 13 residues. The CDR3 region is CASSQEGGNEQFF.

V usage is TRBV29-1 and J usage is TRBJ1-1; TCRdb reports TRBD1, a call that lacks DNA to check it against. CDR1 is SQVTM, CDR2 ANQGSEA, per germline. The CDR3 spans 13 residues. CDR3 sequence reads: CSANRGLNTEAFF.

The rearrangement uses TRBV20-1 and TRBJ2-3; TCRdb's D call, TRBD1, is unchecked because there is no DNA. Looked up from germline, CDR1 is DFQATT and CDR2 is SNEGSKA (reference sequence). CDR3 length: 14 amino acids. The CDR3 is CSAFSGISTDTQYF.

The chain combines TRBV20-1 with TRBJ2-1. Germline CDR1 is DFQATT and CDR2 is SNEGSKA (reference sequence). This CDR3 is 12 amino acids long. This CDR3 is CSAPISYNEQFF.

CDR3 in amino acids: CASSQDQGGAVGNEKLFF. The chain uses TRBV4-1 and TRBJ1-4. The CDR3 covers 18 residues. The germline gives CDR1 MGHRA, CDR2 YSYEKL.

The chain has TRBV7-8 and TRBJ2-1; the D call of TRBD1 rests on TCRdb alone, since no DNA is present to check it. This CDR3 has 16 residues. Germline V lookup: CDR1 SGHVS, CDR2 FQNEAQ. CDR3 in amino acids: CASSLALETVTNEQFF. Variable domain in full (rest from reference TRBV7-8 and TRBJ2-1): GAGVSQSPRYKVAKRGQDVALRCDPISGHVSLFWYQQALGQGPEFLTYFQNEAQLDKSGLPSDRFFAERPEGSVSTLKIQRTQQEDSAVYLCASSLALETVTNEQFFGPGTRLTVL.